The text below deals with one T cell receptor (beta chain). Its cognate antigen is unknown. The read ends 3 residues before the CDR3 terminus; that terminus is restored from the germline J gene. Donors gave 5 to 8 ml heparinized peripheral whole blood. TCRdb's copy holds only in-frame clones and misses some; the assay was immunoSEQ multiplex PCR. Singletons are absent from the sample, which has about 52,000 clones. Deletions cut 5 bases from V and 4 bases from J, with 9 bases between. CDR1 and CDR2 from the germline V gene are SSHAT and FNYEAQ (reference sequence). The CDR3 loop spans 13 amino acids. The data were taken from a study of T cell clonality in common variable immunodeficiency. Overall study findings and caveats: TCRbeta clonality was increased in CVID versus healthy controls.

The origin of this receptor is a person aged 18 to 75 in good health. V gene TRBV7-7 combines with J gene TRBJ2-1; D is possibly TRBD1 (6 bases). Material: peripheral blood mononuclear cells. The chain's CDR3 is CASSQDSYNEQFF. The part of the CDR3 DNA that was read is TGTGCCAGCAGCCAGGACAGTTACAATGAG.